Listed below are T cell receptor beta chains from one sample, sequenced in a study of T cell repertoires in cytomegalovirus infection. TCRdb ran MiXCR on the reads and lists one entry per CDR3 protein. The sample carries around 85,000 distinct CDR3 sequences, about half recorded once. Antigen specificity for these receptors is unknown. Sequenced material: CD8+ T cells from cultured PBMCs, taken from culture after CMV antigen stimulation. These receptors were obtained from a human donor in good health (CMV status not recorded). Some clones in this sample may be carry-over from other donors' samples. Both conserved end residues are part of each CDR3. D genes are given only for firm matches. Rows give clone size only sometimes, using once, few, many, or a class for an expanded clone.

DNA: TGTGCCAGCAGCTTAGCGAACTTTTACAATGAGCAGTTCTTC; CDR3: CASSLANFYNEQFF; V: TRBV7-2; size: .; J: TRBJ2-1; D: .
DNA: TGTGCCAGCAGTGAATCCCCCAGGGCCGGCTACACCTTC; CDR3: CASSESPRAGYTF; V: TRBV25-1; size: .; J: TRBJ1-2; D: .
DNA: TGTGCCAGCAGCTTAGCACAGGGCCACCCAAGGGATGGCTACACCTTC; CDR3: CASSLAQGHPRDGYTF; V: TRBV7-8; size: .; J: TRBJ1-2; D: .
DNA: TGTGACAGCAGCACCCGGGGGTATCAGTACACCGAAGCTTTCTTT; CDR3: CDSSTRGYQYTEAFF; V: TRBV7-9; size: .; J: TRBJ1-1; D: .
DNA: TGTGCCAGCAGCTCCCGAGTGGAGACCCAGTACTTC; CDR3: CASSSRVETQYF; V: TRBV7-9; size: .; J: TRBJ2-5; D: .
DNA: TGTGCCAGTTCCGGGACAGGGTTTAGAGAGACCCAGTACTTC; CDR3: CASSGTGFRETQYF; V: TRBV27; size: .; J: TRBJ2-5; D: TRBD1
DNA: TGTGCCTGGAGTGTACTCGGCAATACGCAGTATTTT; CDR3: CAWSVLGNTQYF; V: TRBV30; size: .; J: TRBJ2-3; D: .
DNA: TGTGCCAGCAGCCTTCGGGGGGGCCTGAACACTGAAGCTTTCTTT; CDR3: CASSLRGGLNTEAFF; V: TRBV7-6; size: few; J: TRBJ1-1; D: .
DNA: TGTGCCAGCTACGGGGAGGGGTCCTACGAGCAGTACTTC; CDR3: CASYGEGSYEQYF; V: TRBV2; size: once; J: TRBJ2-7; D: TRBD2
DNA: TGTGCCAGCAGCGGAGAGTCGGCTATCCGCGAGCAGTACTTC; CDR3: CASSGESAIREQYF; V: TRBV5-4; size: few; J: TRBJ2-7; D: .
DNA: TGCGCCAGCAGCCAACCGATGGCAGGGCATGAAGCTTTCTTT; CDR3: CASSQPMAGHEAFF; V: TRBV4-1; size: .; J: TRBJ1-1; D: .
DNA: TGTGCCAGCCAGGGTCCCTGGAGAGACATTCAGTACTTC; CDR3: CASQGPWRDIQYF; V: TRBV7-4; size: once; J: TRBJ2-4; D: .
DNA: TGTGCCAGCAGTGATTTGCCGGAAGATACGCAGTATTTT; CDR3: CASSDLPEDTQYF; V: TRBV6-1; size: .; J: TRBJ2-3; D: .
DNA: TGTGCCACCAGCAGGGGTAGCGGGAGGACCTCCTACGAGCAGTACTTC; CDR3: CATSRGSGRTSYEQYF; V: TRBV15; size: .; J: TRBJ2-7; D: TRBD2
DNA: TGTGCCAGCAGCTTAGGGGGCGAAAACACCATATATTTT; CDR3: CASSLGGENTIYF; V: TRBV7-6; size: .; J: TRBJ1-3; D: .
DNA: TGTGCCAGCAGCTTAGCAGGCATCGATGGCTACACCTTC; CDR3: CASSLAGIDGYTF; V: TRBV7-9; size: .; J: TRBJ1-2; D: .